The 2 T cell receptor beta chains listed next were all sequenced from one sample in a study of shared clonotypes between healthy human individuals. Naive CD8 cells, CD45RO-negative and positively selected for CCR7, excluded terminally differentiated effector memory CD45RA+ cells. The table came from immunoSEQ multiplex PCR; TCRdb's copy has only in-frame clones and leaves some out. The sample has about 2,100,000 clones, under 95% seen once; the top ten hold over 1.5%. Material: naive CD8+ T cells from PBMCs. These receptors were collected from a young man in good health. Some clones in this sample may be carry-over from other donors' samples.

V and J are TRBV28 and TRBJ1-1, with D unresolved. The CDR3 spans 18 residues. V lost 7 bases to trimming and J lost 3 bases, with 27 bases between them. The germline V gene encodes CDR1 MDHEN and CDR2 SYDVKM. The DNA of the CDR3 is TGTGCCAGCATTCTCGTAAAATACCGGGAGCTCGAGGACACTGAAGCTTTCTTT. Protein product: CASILVKYRELEDTEAFF.

J is TRBJ2-5 and V is TRBV12-5, with D hard to call. In germline, CDR1 is LGHNT, CDR2 FRNRAP. Trimming removed 5 bases from V and 5 bases from J, with 12 bases in between. The CDR3 length is 13 residues. The CDR3 DNA follows: TGTGCTAGTGGTCCGGCTGCTACGGAGACCCAGTACTTC. Protein sequence: CASGPAATETQYF.